A selection of T cell receptor beta chains follows, all from one sample in a study of T cell repertoires in aging, cancer and after chemotherapy. MiXCR, run by TCRdb on the multiplex PCR reads, gives a single entry per CDR3 protein. The data hold roughly 6,000 distinct CDR3 sequences, with 38% observed a single time. Input material: blood. The receptors were gathered from a human donor with a blood cancer. CDR3s include the opening cysteine and the closing phenylalanine or tryptophan. D genes are given only for firm matches. Some rows have no size entry. The others give once, few or many, or a class for an expanded clone.

clone_size,cdr3_length,d_call,j_call,v_call,cdr3_nt,cdr3_aa
few,16,.,TRBJ2-7,TRBV19,TGTGCCAGTAGTCCCCACCTCTTACGGGGCGCCTACGAGCAGTACTTC,CASSPHLLRGAYEQYF
once,14,.,TRBJ2-1,TRBV4-3,TGCGCCAGCAGCCAAGGGGGCAACGACAATGAGCAGTTCTTC,CASSQGGNDNEQFF
few,15,.,TRBJ1-5,TRBV29-1,TGCAGCGTTGTGGACCCCAATGTAGGCAATCAGCCCCAGCATTTT,CSVVDPNVGNQPQHF
.,14,.,TRBJ2-3,TRBV4-3,TGCGCCAGCAGCCAAGAGCTCGGCACGGATACGCAGTATTTT,CASSQELGTDTQYF
medium-sized,13,.,TRBJ1-2,TRBV30,TGTGCCTGGAGCCCAGGGGATAGCTATGGCTACACCTTC,CAWSPGDSYGYTF
.,11,.,TRBJ1-3,TRBV12-3/TRBV12-4,TGTGCCAGCAGTCTTGGAAACACCATATATTTT,CASSLGNTIYF
.,16,TRBD1,TRBJ2-5,TRBV6-5,TGTGCCAGCAGTGAACAGACAGGGGGGGGCCAAGAGACCCAGTACTTC,CASSEQTGGGQETQYF
once,14,.,TRBJ2-7,TRBV5-5,TGTGCCAGCAGCCAGAGAGGGATTTCCTACGAGCAGTACTTC,CASSQRGISYEQYF
.,14,TRBD2,TRBJ2-3,TRBV15,TGTGCCACCAGCAGTAGCGGGGTCACAGATACGCAGTATTTT,CATSSSGVTDTQYF
.,15,.,TRBJ2-1,TRBV5-1,TGCGCCAGCAGCTTGGTCGGGAGCTCATACAATGAGCAGTTCTTC,CASSLVGSSYNEQFF
.,14,TRBD2,TRBJ2-1,TRBV29-1,TGCAGTGGACTAGCGGGTCCCTCCTACAATGAGCAGTTCTTC,CSGLAGPSYNEQFF
.,14,TRBD2,TRBJ2-2,TRBV15,TGTGCCACCACATTGGGGGGGGTTACCGGGGAGCTGTTTTTT,CATTLGGVTGELFF
.,14,TRBD1,TRBJ1-2,TRBV5-1,TGCGCCAGCAGCCCCGACAGGGAGTGGTATGGCTACACCTTC,CASSPDREWYGYTF
few,14,.,TRBJ2-1,TRBV19,TGTGCCAGTAGTATCCCGGGACTGCACAATGAGCAGTTCTTC,CASSIPGLHNEQFF
.,13,.,TRBJ2-1,TRBV2,TGTGCCAGCAGTGAAGACAGGGTGGGTGAGCAGTTCTTC,CASSEDRVGEQFF
.,20,.,TRBJ1-5,TRBV27,TGTGCCAGCAGTTCTTACCTTCCGGGAATGGACCCTTATAGCAATCAGCCCCAGCATTTT,CASSSYLPGMDPYSNQPQHF
.,15,.,TRBJ2-2,TRBV19,TGTGCCAGTAGCCCTGCACAGGCGGGCACCGGGGAGCTGTTTTTT,CASSPAQAGTGELFF
.,16,.,TRBJ2-2,TRBV20-1,TGCAGTGCTAGGGATTATGGGGTTACAAACACCGGGGAGCTGTTTTTT,CSARDYGVTNTGELFF
medium-sized,15,.,TRBJ2-1,TRBV27,TGTGCCAGCACCAGTCTCGGGAGCTCCTACAATGAGCAGTTCTTC,CASTSLGSSYNEQFF
.,14,.,TRBJ2-7,TRBV5-1,TGCGCCAGCAGCTTAACCGGGACGACTTACGAGCAGTACTTC,CASSLTGTTYEQYF
medium-sized,15,TRBD1,TRBJ1-1,TRBV29-1,TGCAGCGTTGTAGGGACAGGGGGCTGGAACACTGAAGCTTTCTTT,CSVVGTGGWNTEAFF
once,13,.,TRBJ2-5,TRBV10-3,TGTGCCCTCAAAAGCCCGGGGCAAGAGACCCAGTACTTC,CALKSPGQETQYF
few,17,TRBD2,TRBJ2-7,TRBV6-2/TRBV6-3,TGTGCCAGCAGTTACTCTTCCCTAGCGGGAGGGCCGCAAGAGCAGTACTTC,CASSYSSLAGGPQEQYF
few,13,TRBD1,TRBJ2-7,TRBV20-1,TGCAGTGCTAGAGAAACAGGGGGCTACGAGCAGTACTTC,CSARETGGYEQYF
.,17,.,TRBJ2-4,TRBV6-5,TGTGCCAGCAGTTACGTCGGGGGACGATCCGCCAAAAACATTCAGTACTTC,CASSYVGGRSAKNIQYF
medium-sized,14,.,TRBJ2-7,TRBV6-5,TGTGCCAGTCGTGAACAGGGAAGCTCCTACGAGCAGTACTTC,CASREQGSSYEQYF
once,15,.,TRBJ2-1,TRBV12-3/TRBV12-4,TGTGCCAGCAGTAAGCACGGCGGAGGGGACAATGAGCAGTTCTTC,CASSKHGGGDNEQFF
.,14,.,TRBJ1-4,TRBV20-1,TGCAGTGCATCACCGGGCGCGGGGGGTGAAAAACTGTTTTTT,CSASPGAGGEKLFF
.,14,.,TRBJ2-5,TRBV6-1,TGTGCCAGCATAATGGGAGGCCGAGAGGAGACCCAGTACTTC,CASIMGGREETQYF
.,16,TRBD2,TRBJ2-1,TRBV20-1,TGCAGTGCTAGAGATCTCGCGACTAGCGGGATCCCTGAGCAGTTCTTC,CSARDLATSGIPEQFF
few,13,.,TRBJ1-1,TRBV12-3/TRBV12-4,TGTGCCAGCACCAATACCGGGGGCACTGAAGCTTTCTTT,CASTNTGGTEAFF
.,12,.,TRBJ2-5,TRBV12-3/TRBV12-4,TGTGCCAGCAGCAAACTAGCAGAGACCCAGTACTTC,CASSKLAETQYF
.,13,.,TRBJ2-1,TRBV6-1,TGTGCCAGCAGTGACCCGGGATTCTACGAGCAGTTCTTC,CASSDPGFYEQFF
.,14,TRBD2,TRBJ2-7,TRBV6-1,TGTGCCAGCTTCGGGGGGGGAAGCTCCTACGAGCAGTACTTC,CASFGGGSSYEQYF
.,14,TRBD1,TRBJ1-5,TRBV10-1,TGCGCCAGCAGTTCAGGGGGAGCGGGTCAGCCCCAGCATTTT,CASSSGGAGQPQHF
.,15,.,TRBJ2-6,TRBV19,TGTGCCAGTAGTCCCTGGGGTTCTGGGACCAACGTCCTGACTTTC,CASSPWGSGTNVLTF
.,13,.,TRBJ2-5,TRBV6-6,TGTGCCACCAGACACAGTCCTCAAGAGACCCAGTACTTC,CATRHSPQETQYF
few,13,.,TRBJ1-1,TRBV20-1,TGCAGTGCTAGTCAGGGGATGAACACTGAAGCTTTCTTT,CSASQGMNTEAFF
large,16,.,TRBJ2-2,TRBV11-1,TGTGCCAGCAGCTTAGCTCCGGGAGAGATCACCGGGGAGCTGTTTTTT,CASSLAPGEITGELFF
.,15,TRBD1,TRBJ2-1,TRBV12-3/TRBV12-4,TGTGCCAGCAGTTTCACAGGGGGCGCTCGGAATGAGCAGTTCTTC,CASSFTGGARNEQFF
.,14,.,TRBJ1-1,TRBV27,TGTGCCAGCAGCCCCTTCCAGGGTTTAACTGAAGCTTTCTTT,CASSPFQGLTEAFF
.,15,.,TRBJ2-7,TRBV6-5,TGTGCCAGCAGTTACCCTCGGAGTGGGGTCTACGAGCAGTACTTC,CASSYPRSGVYEQYF
few,12,.,TRBJ2-7,TRBV27,TGTGCCAGCAGCCATACACCAAAGGGGCAGTACTTC,CASSHTPKGQYF
.,14,TRBD1,TRBJ1-6,TRBV5-4,TGTGCCAGCAGCTTGGGGGGACAGGGGGAGTCCCTCCACTTT,CASSLGGQGESLHF